A selection of T cell receptor beta chains follows, all from one sample in a study of CD8 T cells in ankylosing spondylitis. One entry per CDR3 protein results from TCRdb running MiXCR on the 5' RACE reads. The repertoire holds about 270,000 distinct CDR3 sequences, with 30% to 40% as singletons. The sample taken for sequencing was blood, either unsorted or a sorted T cell fraction (not recorded which). The receptors were sampled from a male donor with ankylosing spondylitis or in good health (not recorded which). The CDR3 runs from the conserved cysteine through the conserved F or W. A D gene is named only where the DNA matches it firmly. Rows give clone size only sometimes, using once, few, many, or a class for an expanded clone.

j_gene,abundance,v_gene,d_gene,CDR3aa,CDR3nt
TRBJ2-5,NA,TRBV29-1,TRBD2,CSVSSGGPEETQYF,TGCAGCGTTAGTAGCGGGGGGCCAGAAGAGACCCAGTACTTC
TRBJ1-6,few,TRBV20-1,NA,CSAGVGTPIRGSPLHF,TGCAGTGCTGGAGTGGGTACCCCGATACGCGGTTCACCCCTCCACTTT
TRBJ2-6,NA,TRBV11-1,TRBD1,CASSSGRRGILSGANVLTF,TGTGCCAGCAGCAGCGGTCGCAGGGGGATCCTCTCTGGGGCCAACGTCCTGACTTTC
TRBJ2-7,NA,TRBV12-3/TRBV12-4,NA,CASREENRREQYF,TGTGCCAGCAGGGAAGAAAACAGGCGGGAGCAGTACTTC
TRBJ2-3,NA,TRBV12-3/TRBV12-4,NA,CASSLYIQGTQYF,TGTGCCAGCAGTTTATATATTCAGGGTACGCAGTATTTT
TRBJ2-1,few,TRBV12-3/TRBV12-4,NA,CATLEAGGDSDEQFF,TGTGCCACCCTAGAGGCGGGCGGGGATTCGGATGAGCAGTTCTTC
TRBJ2-1,many,TRBV7-9,NA,CASSFEGNEQFF,TGTGCCAGCAGCTTTGAGGGCAATGAGCAGTTCTTC
TRBJ2-7,NA,TRBV7-9,TRBD2,CASRDSGYEQYF,TGTGCCAGCAGGGATAGCGGGTACGAGCAGTACTTC
TRBJ2-5,once,TRBV7-2,TRBD2,CASSFQRGLQETQYF,TGTGCCAGCAGCTTTCAGCGGGGGTTACAAGAGACCCAGTACTTC
TRBJ2-3,NA,TRBV5-5,NA,CASSYGPKWDTDTQYF,TGTGCCAGCAGCTACGGACCGAAGTGGGACACAGATACGCAGTATTTT
TRBJ2-7,NA,TRBV6-5,NA,CASSRDNGEQYF,TGTGCCAGCAGCCGGGACAATGGAGAGCAGTACTTC
TRBJ2-1,NA,TRBV9,NA,CASSVEIYNEQFF,TGTGCCAGCAGCGTAGAAATATACAATGAGCAGTTCTTC
TRBJ1-1,NA,TRBV12-3/TRBV12-4,TRBD1,CASSPQGRRMNTEAFF,TGTGCCAGCAGTCCACAGGGGAGACGCATGAACACTGAAGCTTTCTTT
TRBJ2-3,NA,TRBV20-1,TRBD2,CSARSPGGTDTQYF,TGCAGTGCCCGATCCCCCGGGGGGACAGATACGCAGTATTTT
TRBJ2-7,few,TRBV5-1,NA,CASSPVQTYEQYF,TGCGCCAGCAGCCCTGTTCAGACCTACGAGCAGTACTTC
TRBJ2-3,NA,TRBV10-3,NA,CAISEEGHSRRPTDTQYF,TGTGCCATCAGTGAGGAGGGACACAGCCGCCGACCCACAGATACGCAGTATTTT
TRBJ2-5,many,TRBV29-1,NA,CSVRAGLGETQYF,TGCAGCGTCAGAGCGGGCCTCGGGGAGACCCAGTACTTC
TRBJ2-1,NA,TRBV27,TRBD1,CASSPRDRAANEQFF,TGTGCCAGCAGTCCCCGGGACAGGGCGGCCAATGAGCAGTTCTTC
TRBJ2-3,NA,TRBV5-5,TRBD2,CASSLLAGGSTDTQYF,TGTGCCAGCAGCTTACTAGCGGGGGGTAGCACAGATACGCAGTATTTT
TRBJ2-7,many,TRBV27,NA,CASSLDPSYEQYF,TGTGCCAGCAGTTTAGACCCGTCCTACGAGCAGTACTTC
TRBJ2-7,few,TRBV20-1,TRBD1,CSATRQGGSYEQYF,TGCAGTGCTACCCGACAGGGGGGGTCCTACGAGCAGTACTTC
TRBJ2-5,NA,TRBV11-2,TRBD2,CASSFIAGAGFVSTQYF,TGTGCCAGCAGCTTTATAGCGGGGGCCGGCTTTGTATCTACCCAGTACTTC
TRBJ2-1,few,TRBV12-3/TRBV12-4,NA,CASSLSETYNEQFF,TGTGCCAGCAGTTTAAGCGAGACCTACAATGAGCAGTTCTTC
TRBJ2-1,few,TRBV7-9,NA,CASSRVYNEQFF,TGTGCCAGCAGCCGGGTATACAATGAGCAGTTCTTC
TRBJ2-7,NA,TRBV6-5,NA,CASSYVWGTTGEQYF,TGTGCCAGCAGTTACGTATGGGGGACCACCGGCGAGCAGTACTTC
TRBJ2-2,NA,TRBV12-3/TRBV12-4,TRBD2,CASRPSGGRNTGELFF,TGTGCCAGCAGGCCTAGCGGGGGGCGGAACACCGGGGAGCTGTTTTTT
TRBJ1-1,few,TRBV29-1,NA,CSASSGAPEAFF,TGCAGCGCCAGCTCGGGGGCGCCTGAAGCTTTCTTT
TRBJ2-1,NA,TRBV20-1,NA,CSAGGLGSHEQFF,TGCAGTGCTGGAGGGCTAGGTAGCCATGAGCAGTTCTTC
TRBJ1-1,few,TRBV29-1,NA,CSVDRILNTEAFF,TGCAGCGTCGACAGGATTCTGAACACTGAAGCTTTCTTT
TRBJ1-2,few,TRBV9,NA,CASSVALTANYGYTF,TGTGCCAGCAGCGTAGCCCTAACAGCTAACTATGGCTACACCTTC
TRBJ2-2,few,TRBV7-8,TRBD2,CASSVSGGTRTGELFF,TGTGCCAGCAGCGTCAGCGGGGGGACGAGGACCGGGGAGCTGTTTTTT
TRBJ2-1,NA,TRBV12-3/TRBV12-4,NA,CASSFPLDGQFF,TGTGCCAGCAGTTTTCCGCTGGACGGGCAGTTCTTC